The 15 T cell receptor beta chains listed next were all sequenced from one sample in a study of shared clonotypes between healthy human individuals. This table comes from immunoSEQ multiplex PCR, and its TCRdb copy is limited to in-frame clones, with some not included. There are fewer than 550,000 clones in the sample; about 79% occur only once, and around 13% lies in the top ten. Sequenced input: PBMCs. These receptors all stem from a woman in her thirties or forties in good health. Some clones in this sample may be carry-over from other donors' samples.

V gene TRBV2 combines with J gene TRBJ1-3, with TRBD1 as a possible D gene (6 bases). CDR1 SNHLY and CDR2 FYNNEI come from the germline V gene. The CDR3 is 13 residues long. Trimming took 6 bases from V and 2 from J, leaving 8 bases between them. The CDR3 spells CASRRTAGNTIYF. The CDR3 DNA sequence: TGTGCCAGCAGGAGGACAGCTGGAAACACCATATATTTT.

The rearrangement links TRBV7-2 to TRBJ1-5; D is uncertain. This CDR3 region has 17 residues. Trimming pared 5 bases from V and 3 bases from J, leaving 20 bases between. Germline values: CDR1 SGHTA, CDR2 FQGNSA. CDR3 DNA: TGTGCCAGCAGCCCGAGAGGTGCCTGGGGTAACAATCAGCCCCAGCATTTT. Amino acids: CASSPRGAWGNNQPQHF.

The gene calls are TRBV7-8 and TRBJ2-1; 11 nucleotides agree with TRBD2. The trim removed 8 bases at V and 4 bases at J, leaving 4 bases unmatched. Germline V gene sequence: CDR1 SGHVS, CDR2 FQNEAQ. The CDR3 loop spans 14 amino acids. Written as DNA, the CDR3 is TGTGCCAGCGTGCGACTAGCGGGGTACAATGAGCAGTTCTTC. As protein: CASVRLAGYNEQFF.

This chain joins TRBV5-1 and TRBJ1-1; D gene unclear. V was trimmed by 4 bases and J by 4 bases, leaving 14 bases between them. CDR3 length: 14 residues. CDR1 and CDR2 from the germline V gene are SGHRS and YFSETQ. The CDR3 DNA reads TGCGCCAGCAGCGAAGACCTTAGCGGCACTGAAGCTTTCTTT. Translated: CASSEDLSGTEAFF.

For this clone: The junction differs from germline at one of its ends, possibly a read error. The chain recombines TRBV19 with TRBJ2-6, with D tentatively TRBD1 (5 bases). In germline, CDR1 is LNHDA, CDR2 SQIVND (reference sequence). The CDR3 loop spans 16 amino acids. For the CDR3, the DNA is TGTGCCAGTAGTAGAAGAGCGACCTCTGGGGCCAACGTCTTGACTTTC. It yields the protein CASSRRATSGANVLTF.

This chain links TRBV5-5 with TRBJ2-2; possible D gene TRBD2, 6 bases. CDR1 SGHKS and CDR2 YYEKEE come from the germline V gene (reference sequence). This CDR3 is built from 15 residues. V lost 4 bases, J lost 4 bases, and 14 bases lay in between. The chain's CDR3 is CASSRDLSFTGELFF. CDR3 in DNA: TGTGCCAGCAGCCGGGACTTATCCTTCACCGGGGAGCTGTTTTTT. The full variable domain, its missing parts supplied by reference TRBV5-5 and TRBJ2-2, is DAGVTQSPTHLIKTRGQQVTLRCSPISGHKSVSWYQQVLGQGPQFIFQYYEKEERGRGNFPDRFSARQFPNYSSELNVNALLLGDSALYLCASSRDLSFTGELFFGEGSRLTVL.

The J gene is TRBJ2-1, the V gene TRBV7-6, with 11 positions matching TRBD2. Trimming took 5 bases from V and 12 from J; bases not matched to a gene: 3. The CDR3 sequence is 12 residues long. Germline-derived CDR1 and CDR2 are SGHVS and FNYEAQ. CDR3 DNA sequence: TGTGCCAGCAGCACCCTAGCGGGAGGGCAGTTCTTC. Amino acid sequence: CASSTLAGGQFF.

Concerning this clone itself: This same CDR3 is encoded by further DNA sequences in the sample. The chain has TRBV5-1 and TRBJ2-3; D remains unclear. This CDR3 contains 13 residues. In germline, CDR1 is SGHRS, CDR2 YFSETQ. The germline V and J ends were trimmed by 0 bases and 2 bases, with 4 bases remaining between them. The CDR3 protein is CASSLAYTDTQYF. As DNA, the CDR3 is TGCGCCAGCAGCTTGGCTTACACAGATACGCAGTATTTT.

The chain combines TRBV4-2 with TRBJ1-4; TRBD1 is a possible D gene (6 bases). The CDR3 length is 15 residues. CDR1 LGHNA and CDR2 YNFKEQ come from the germline V gene. With 5 bases removed from V and 2 bases from J, the gap between germline ends came to 12 bases. The CDR3 loop reads CASSSYDRTNEKLFF. For the CDR3, the DNA is TGTGCCAGCAGCTCGTATGACAGGACTAATGAAAAACTGTTTTTT.

This clone has only one observation. This chain uses TRBV29-1 with TRBJ2-1; 7 nucleotides align to TRBD1. From germline, CDR1 is SQVTM and CDR2 ANQGSEA. Trimming at V came to 5 bases and at J to 3 bases, leaving 13 bases not matched to a gene. This CDR3 has 16 residues. The CDR3 nucleotides read TGCAGCGTTAGACAGGGAGTGGCTGCAAACTACAATGAGCAGTTCTTC. As protein: CSVRQGVAANYNEQFF.

The chain links TRBV9 to TRBJ2-7; 8 positions agree with TRBD2. Germline V lookup: CDR1 SGDLS, CDR2 YYNGEE. The CDR3 contains 15 residues. V lost 3 bases, J lost 2 bases, and 7 bases stayed unmatched. CDR3 sequence reads: CASSAALAGPYEQYF. The CDR3 nucleotides are TGTGCCAGCAGCGCGGCCCTAGCGGGTCCCTACGAGCAGTACTTC.

To note about this clone: Other DNA sequences in this sample translate to the same CDR3. This rearrangement joins TRBV27 to TRBJ2-7, with 12 bases that match TRBD2. Germline V gives CDR1 MNHEY, CDR2 SMNVEV (reference sequence). The CDR3 runs 13 residues. V dropped 8 bases and J dropped 5; count of bases not matched to a gene: 4. CDR3 in amino acids: CASRTSGTHEQYF. CDR3 nucleotide sequence: TGTGCCAGCCGGACTAGCGGGACCCACGAGCAGTACTTC.

This sequence joins TRBV5-1 and TRBJ2-3; D perhaps matches TRBD1 (5 bases). There are 17 residues in the CDR3. Deletions cut 4 bases from V and 1 base from J, with 19 bases between. The germline V gene encodes CDR1 SGHRS and CDR2 YFSETQ. This CDR3 is CASSPLSGAAGTDTQYF. For the CDR3, the DNA is TGCGCCAGCAGCCCACTAAGTGGGGCCGCGGGCACAGATACGCAGTATTTT.

V usage is TRBV7-2 and J usage is TRBJ1-1; a weak D match, TRBD1 (5 bases). The V end was cut by 1 base, the J end by 2 bases, with 11 bases between. CDR1 and CDR2 (germline): SGHTA, FQGNSA. There are 15 residues in the CDR3. CDR3 loop: CASSLVVGTNTEAFF. The CDR3 nucleotides read TGTGCCAGCAGCTTAGTAGTAGGGACTAACACTGAAGCTTTCTTT.

This clone was seen once. A much larger clone lies one base from this, so it may be a read error. This chain joins TRBV5-1 and TRBJ2-1, with 11 bases fitting TRBD2. The CDR3 consists of 14 residues. After removal of 3 bases from V and 5 bases from J, the junction contained 1 base not matched to a gene. CDR1 and CDR2 from the germline V gene are SGHRS and YFSETQ. DNA of the CDR3: TGCGCCAGCAGCTCGACTAGCGGGAACAATGAGCAGTTCTTC. Residues: CASSSTSGNNEQFF.